The sample holds many counts of the clone carrying this T cell receptor (beta chain). The antigen remains undetermined. An equimolar mix of two oligonucleotides served as the beta constant-region primer for TRBC1 and TRBC2. MiXCR, run by TCRdb on the UMI-ligation and nested PCR reads, gives a single entry per CDR3 protein. The sample has 70,000 to 95,000 distinct CDR3 sequences; 5.5% to 8.5% are singletons. This record comes from a study of naive and memory T cell subsets. Study-level results: Over 85% of naive TCR sequences appeared only once, unlike memory subsets.

The CDR3 loop spans 17 amino acids. Unmatched junction bases numbered 8, after V lost 6 bases and J lost 0 bases. Per the germline V gene, CDR1 is SNHLY and CDR2 is FYNNEI. Sequenced sample: central memory CD4+ T cells from blood. This TCR derives from a human donor in good health. This chain links TRBV2 with TRBJ2-6; 7 nucleotides align to TRBD1. The chain's CDR3 is CASSLTGTGSGANVLTF. The CDR3 DNA is TGTGCCAGCAGCCTGACAGGGACGGGCTCTGGGGCCAACGTCCTGACTTTC.